The rows below give T cell receptor beta chains drawn from one sample of a study of blood T cell repertoires in COVID-19. Assay used: immunoSEQ multiplex PCR; TCRdb lists only in-frame clones, some missing. The sample lists around 30,000 clones; approximately 90% were seen once. The specimen was peripheral blood. These receptors originate from a man in his sixties with acute or convalescent COVID-19. Both conserved end residues are part of each CDR3. Fields, in order: D gene, clone size, V gene, J gene, CDR3 protein, CDR3 DNA. The D gene is left open where the match is weak. Where a row states a size, it is once, few, many or the class of an expanded clone; other rows omit it.

D gene: TRBD2
clone size: NA
V gene: TRBV24-1
J gene: TRBJ2-1
CDR3 protein: CATGGEGSNEQFF
CDR3 DNA: TGTGCCACCGGGGGGGAGGGCTCAAATGAGCAGTTCTTC

D gene: NA
clone size: NA
V gene: TRBV3-1/TRBV3-2
J gene: TRBJ1-1
CDR3 protein: CASRRNTEAFF
CDR3 DNA: TGTGCCAGCAGGCGGAACACTGAAGCTTTCTTT

D gene: NA
clone size: NA
V gene: TRBV19
J gene: TRBJ2-1
CDR3 protein: CASSMDGPPIASSYNEQFF
CDR3 DNA: TGTGCCAGTAGTATGGATGGACCACCAATAGCGAGCTCCTACAATGAGCAGTTCTTC

D gene: TRBD1
clone size: NA
V gene: TRBV6-5
J gene: TRBJ1-2
CDR3 protein: CATGAGGGYGYTF
CDR3 DNA: TGTGCCACCGGGGCAGGGGGAGGCTATGGCTACACCTTC

D gene: TRBD2
clone size: NA
V gene: TRBV19
J gene: TRBJ2-2
CDR3 protein: CASSLGTSGSLRELFF
CDR3 DNA: TGTGCCAGTAGTCTCGGGACTAGCGGGAGTTTGCGGGAGCTGTTTTTT

D gene: NA
clone size: few
V gene: TRBV29-1
J gene: TRBJ1-1
CDR3 protein: CSVVRARNTEAFF
CDR3 DNA: TGCAGCGTGGTGAGGGCTAGGAACACTGAAGCTTTCTTT

D gene: TRBD1
clone size: NA
V gene: TRBV5-1
J gene: TRBJ2-7
CDR3 protein: CASSWGQGAYEQYF
CDR3 DNA: TGCGCCAGCAGCTGGGGACAGGGGGCGTACGAGCAGTACTTC

D gene: NA
clone size: NA
V gene: TRBV18
J gene: TRBJ2-2
CDR3 protein: CASSPPWGANTGELFF
CDR3 DNA: TGTGCCAGCTCACCGCCTTGGGGGGCGAACACCGGGGAGCTGTTTTTT

D gene: NA
clone size: NA
V gene: TRBV4-2
J gene: TRBJ1-2
CDR3 protein: CASSLSSQGNYGYTF
CDR3 DNA: TGTGCCAGCAGCCTGAGCTCGCAGGGAAACTATGGCTACACCTTC

D gene: TRBD1
clone size: NA
V gene: TRBV7-9
J gene: TRBJ1-5
CDR3 protein: CASSLGSYRGDQPQHF
CDR3 DNA: TGTGCCAGCAGCTTAGGGAGCTACAGGGGGGACCAGCCCCAGCATTTT

D gene: NA
clone size: once
V gene: TRBV13
J gene: TRBJ2-1
CDR3 protein: CASSLGRRVDEQFF
CDR3 DNA: TGTGCCAGCAGCTTAGGCCGGAGGGTGGATGAGCAGTTCTTC

D gene: TRBD2
clone size: once
V gene: TRBV24-1
J gene: TRBJ2-2
CDR3 protein: CATSAPIAGGLTGELFF
CDR3 DNA: TGTGCCACCAGTGCCCCGATAGCGGGAGGGCTCACCGGGGAGCTGTTTTTT

D gene: TRBD1
clone size: NA
V gene: TRBV7-3
J gene: TRBJ2-7
CDR3 protein: CASSSDRGYEQYF
CDR3 DNA: TGTGCCAGCAGCTCCGACAGGGGCTACGAGCAGTACTTC

D gene: TRBD1
clone size: NA
V gene: TRBV28
J gene: TRBJ2-3
CDR3 protein: CASSPTNRGVLADTQYF
CDR3 DNA: TGTGCCAGCAGTCCTACCAACAGGGGCGTGCTGGCAGATACGCAGTATTTT

D gene: TRBD2
clone size: NA
V gene: TRBV24-1
J gene: TRBJ2-3
CDR3 protein: CATRKAGAPDTQYF
CDR3 DNA: TGTGCCACCAGAAAAGCGGGAGCTCCAGATACGCAGTATTTT

D gene: TRBD2
clone size: NA
V gene: TRBV27
J gene: TRBJ2-3
CDR3 protein: CASSVGTSGGDTQYF
CDR3 DNA: TGTGCCAGCAGCGTAGGGACTAGCGGGGGAGATACGCAGTATTTT

D gene: TRBD1
clone size: NA
V gene: TRBV5-1
J gene: TRBJ2-7
CDR3 protein: CASSPPSPGGWAYEQYF
CDR3 DNA: TGCGCCAGCAGCCCACCTAGCCCAGGGGGCTGGGCCTACGAGCAGTACTTC

D gene: NA
clone size: NA
V gene: TRBV5-1
J gene: TRBJ2-1
CDR3 protein: CASSPLDYPYNEQFF
CDR3 DNA: TGCGCCAGCAGCCCCCTGGACTATCCGTACAATGAGCAGTTCTTC

D gene: TRBD1
clone size: NA
V gene: TRBV28
J gene: TRBJ2-7
CDR3 protein: CASRGTGSIEQYF
CDR3 DNA: TGTGCCAGCAGGGGGACAGGGAGTATAGAGCAGTACTTC

D gene: TRBD1
clone size: NA
V gene: TRBV7-3
J gene: TRBJ1-2
CDR3 protein: CASRQGVYGYTF
CDR3 DNA: TGTGCCAGCCGACAGGGCGTCTATGGCTACACCTTC

D gene: TRBD2
clone size: NA
V gene: TRBV7-2
J gene: TRBJ2-1
CDR3 protein: CASSLTGGRYNEQFF
CDR3 DNA: TGTGCCAGCAGCTTAACGGGGGGTAGGTACAATGAGCAGTTCTTC

D gene: NA
clone size: NA
V gene: TRBV5-6
J gene: TRBJ1-1
CDR3 protein: CASSLVPQMNTEAFF
CDR3 DNA: TGTGCCAGCAGCTTGGTCCCCCAAATGAACACTGAAGCTTTCTTT

D gene: TRBD1
clone size: NA
V gene: TRBV18
J gene: TRBJ1-2
CDR3 protein: CASSPFQGADYGYTF
CDR3 DNA: TGTGCCAGCTCACCTTTCCAGGGGGCCGACTATGGCTACACCTTC

D gene: NA
clone size: once
V gene: TRBV7-3
J gene: TRBJ2-5
CDR3 protein: CASSLTGSRETQYF
CDR3 DNA: TGTGCCAGCAGCTTAACGGGCTCTCGGGAGACCCAGTACTTC

D gene: TRBD2
clone size: once
V gene: TRBV2
J gene: TRBJ2-4
CDR3 protein: CASREYVTSGRANAKNIQYF
CDR3 DNA: TGTGCCAGCAGAGAGTACGTTACTAGCGGGAGGGCCAATGCCAAAAACATTCAGTACTTC

D gene: TRBD1
clone size: NA
V gene: TRBV25-1
J gene: TRBJ1-1
CDR3 protein: CASSEWASGGGNTEAFF
CDR3 DNA: TGTGCCAGCAGTGAATGGGCGTCAGGGGGTGGTAACACTGAAGCTTTCTTT

D gene: TRBD1
clone size: NA
V gene: TRBV2
J gene: TRBJ1-1
CDR3 protein: CASRRGFAGTGLGGDTEAFF
CDR3 DNA: TGTGCCAGCAGAAGGGGCTTTGCTGGGACAGGGCTTGGAGGGGACACTGAAGCTTTCTTT

D gene: TRBD1
clone size: NA
V gene: TRBV6-5
J gene: TRBJ1-6
CDR3 protein: CASRPDRGNSPLHF
CDR3 DNA: TGTGCCAGCAGACCAGACAGGGGAAATTCACCCCTCCACTTT

D gene: NA
clone size: NA
V gene: TRBV27
J gene: TRBJ1-1
CDR3 protein: CASSLIGVNTEAFF
CDR3 DNA: TGTGCCAGCAGCCTGATAGGGGTGAACACTGAAGCTTTCTTT

D gene: TRBD1
clone size: NA
V gene: TRBV29-1
J gene: TRBJ2-7
CDR3 protein: CSATPRDRGYEQYF
CDR3 DNA: TGCAGCGCCACACCCAGGGACAGGGGCTACGAGCAGTACTTC

D gene: TRBD1
clone size: NA
V gene: TRBV18
J gene: TRBJ2-7
CDR3 protein: CASSPPTGTGGYEQYF
CDR3 DNA: TGTGCCAGCTCGCCCCCGACCGGGACAGGGGGATACGAGCAGTACTTC

D gene: NA
clone size: NA
V gene: TRBV7-2
J gene: TRBJ1-6
CDR3 protein: CASSPRQDRNSPLHF
CDR3 DNA: TGTGCCAGCAGCCCTCGACAAGATCGTAATTCACCCCTCCACTTT

D gene: NA
clone size: NA
V gene: TRBV10-2
J gene: TRBJ2-7
CDR3 protein: CASGSPEQYF
CDR3 DNA: TGCGCCAGCGGGAGCCCCGAGCAGTACTTC

D gene: NA
clone size: few
V gene: TRBV21-1
J gene: TRBJ2-7
CDR3 protein: CASSKVGGSVEQYF
CDR3 DNA: TGTGCCAGCAGCAAGGTCGGGGGGTCTGTAGAGCAGTACTTC

D gene: TRBD1
clone size: NA
V gene: TRBV19
J gene: TRBJ1-5
CDR3 protein: CASSTVTGGSNQPQHF
CDR3 DNA: TGTGCCAGTAGTACTGTTACAGGGGGCTCCAATCAGCCCCAGCATTTT

D gene: NA
clone size: NA
V gene: TRBV3-1/TRBV3-2
J gene: TRBJ2-7
CDR3 protein: CASSQDRGYSYEQYF
CDR3 DNA: TGTGCCAGCAGCCAAGATAGAGGCTACTCCTACGAGCAGTACTTC

D gene: TRBD1
clone size: NA
V gene: TRBV28
J gene: TRBJ1-1
CDR3 protein: CASSPPGQGVRTEAFF
CDR3 DNA: TGTGCCAGCAGTCCTCCGGGACAGGGGGTAAGGACTGAAGCTTTCTTT

D gene: NA
clone size: NA
V gene: TRBV28
J gene: TRBJ2-2
CDR3 protein: CASSRDKTGTNNGELFF
CDR3 DNA: TGTGCCAGCAGTCGCGATAAAACCGGGACAAACAATGGGGAGCTGTTTTTT

D gene: NA
clone size: NA
V gene: TRBV6-1
J gene: TRBJ1-5
CDR3 protein: CASSEVVRGYSNQPQHF
CDR3 DNA: TGTGCCAGCAGTGAAGTCGTAAGGGGGTATAGCAATCAGCCCCAGCATTTT

D gene: TRBD2
clone size: NA
V gene: TRBV11-1
J gene: TRBJ2-7
CDR3 protein: CASRASRLAGYEQYF
CDR3 DNA: TGTGCCAGCAGAGCCAGCAGACTAGCGGGCTACGAGCAGTACTTC

D gene: NA
clone size: NA
V gene: TRBV24-1
J gene: TRBJ1-1
CDR3 protein: CATSDFPQGKAFF
CDR3 DNA: TGTGCCACCAGTGATTTTCCACAGGGAAAAGCTTTCTTT

D gene: NA
clone size: NA
V gene: TRBV15
J gene: TRBJ1-2
CDR3 protein: CATALGGGGNYGYTF
CDR3 DNA: TGTGCCACCGCCCTCGGCGGGGGAGGGAACTATGGCTACACCTTC

D gene: TRBD1
clone size: NA
V gene: TRBV25-1
J gene: TRBJ1-1
CDR3 protein: CASSVTGGGTEAFF
CDR3 DNA: TGTGCCAGCAGTGTGACAGGGGGGGGGACTGAAGCTTTCTTT

D gene: TRBD2
clone size: NA
V gene: TRBV7-9
J gene: TRBJ2-7
CDR3 protein: CASSPSGTKYEQYF
CDR3 DNA: TGTGCCAGCAGCCCTTCCGGGACTAAGTACGAGCAGTACTTC

D gene: TRBD1
clone size: NA
V gene: TRBV27
J gene: TRBJ2-7
CDR3 protein: CASSLGTVSYEQYF
CDR3 DNA: TGTGCCAGCAGTTTGGGGACAGTCTCCTACGAGCAGTACTTC